Listed below are T cell receptor beta chains from one sample, sequenced in a study of blood T cell repertoires in COVID-19. Generated by immunoSEQ multiplex PCR, the TCRdb table keeps only in-frame clones and is missing some. The table records some 180,000 clones, approximately 79% of them present only once. Sequencing used PBMCs or T cells enriched from blood (not recorded which). Source of these receptors: a woman aged 55-70 years with acute COVID-19. CDR3s include the opening cysteine and the closing phenylalanine or tryptophan. The D gene is left open where the match is weak. The size of a clone is reported for some rows only, either as once, few or many, or as a class for expanded clones.

j_call | d_call | v_call | clone_size | cdr3_aa | cdr3_nt
TRBJ1-5 | TRBD1 | TRBV20-1 | - | CSQGAEQPQHF | TGCAGTCAGGGGGCGGAACAGCCCCAGCATTTT
TRBJ2-3 | TRBD2 | TRBV5-6 | - | CASSVLSTSGIDTQYF | TGTGCCAGCAGCGTTCTCTCGACTAGCGGGATAGATACGCAGTATTTT
TRBJ2-1 | - | TRBV3-1/TRBV3-2 | once | CASSQDLMGLSPLNEQFF | TGTGCCAGCAGCCAAGACCTGATGGGACTTTCTCCCTTAAATGAGCAGTTCTTC
TRBJ2-2 | - | TRBV9 | - | CASSLMAGELFF | TGTGCCAGCAGCCTAATGGCCGGGGAGCTGTTTTTT
TRBJ2-5 | TRBD1 | TRBV18 | - | CASSPGTEKETQYF | TGTGCCAGCTCACCAGGGACAGAGAAAGAGACCCAGTACTTC
TRBJ1-5 | - | TRBV2 | - | CASSEISPKPQHF | TGTGCCAGCAGTGAAATTAGCCCGAAGCCCCAGCATTTT
TRBJ1-1 | TRBD1 | TRBV27 | - | CASAGTGVSEAFF | TGTGCCAGCGCCGGGACAGGGGTAAGTGAAGCTTTCTTT
TRBJ1-6 | - | TRBV5-1 | - | CASSFDAGLGNSPLHF | TGCGCCAGCAGCTTCGATGCAGGGCTGGGTAATTCACCCCTCCACTTT
TRBJ2-5 | - | TRBV21-1 | - | CASSKSLGEETQYF | TGTGCCAGCAGCAAATCTCTAGGCGAAGAGACCCAGTACTTC
TRBJ2-1 | TRBD2 | TRBV14 | - | CASSPGTSGREAQFF | TGTGCCAGCAGTCCCGGGACTAGCGGGAGGGAGGCGCAGTTCTTC
TRBJ1-5 | - | TRBV9 | - | CASSVGTLNQPQHF | TGTGCCAGCAGCGTGGGCACACTCAATCAGCCCCAGCATTTT
TRBJ1-1 | - | TRBV7-2 | - | CASSNTGTRRAFF | TGTGCCAGCAGCAATACCGGGACTCGGAGGGCTTTCTTT
TRBJ2-3 | TRBD1 | TRBV4-3 | - | CATSSVGTGDADTQYF | TGCGCCACCAGTTCCGTCGGGACAGGGGACGCAGATACGCAGTATTTT
TRBJ1-5 | - | TRBV19 | once | CASSIVPYQPQHF | TGTGCCAGTAGTATAGTCCCCTATCAGCCCCAGCATTTT
TRBJ2-3 | - | TRBV19 | - | CASSAMSTRTDTQYF | TGTGCCAGTAGCGCTATGAGTACCCGCACAGATACGCAGTATTTT
TRBJ1-2 | TRBD1 | TRBV5-4 | - | CASSLDPWGQGDGYTF | TGTGCCAGCAGCTTGGACCCTTGGGGACAGGGCGATGGCTACACCTTC
TRBJ1-3 | - | TRBV7-9 | - | CASSSQALGNTIYF | TGTGCCAGCAGCTCACAGGCACTTGGAAACACCATATATTTT
TRBJ1-1 | - | TRBV20-1 | - | CSAGGDTEAFF | TGCAGTGCTGGGGGCGACACTGAAGCTTTCTTT
TRBJ2-5 | - | TRBV6-5 | - | CASSYGIRGETQYF | TGTGCCAGCAGTTACGGTATTAGAGGCGAGACCCAGTACTTC
TRBJ2-1 | TRBD2 | TRBV10-1 | once | CASSDSSGGYNEQFF | TGCGCCAGCAGTGACTCTAGCGGGGGGTACAATGAGCAGTTCTTC
TRBJ1-2 | TRBD1 | TRBV28 | - | CASSRDRGFGYTF | TGTGCCAGCAGCCGAGACAGGGGGTTTGGCTACACCTTC
TRBJ1-6 | - | TRBV4-3 | - | CASSQEPGYNSPLHF | TGCGCCAGCAGCCAAGAACCAGGGTATAATTCACCCCTCCACTTT
TRBJ1-6 | - | TRBV18 | - | CASSPEQPYNSPLHF | TGTGCCAGCTCACCAGAACAGCCTTATAATTCACCCCTCCACTTT
TRBJ1-5 | TRBD1 | TRBV7-8 | few | CASSSRDREDHQPQHF | TGTGCCAGCAGCTCCCGGGACAGGGAAGATCATCAGCCCCAGCATTTT
TRBJ1-2 | TRBD1 | TRBV5-6 | - | CASSLRDRGANYGYTF | TGTGCCAGCAGCCTCCGGGACAGGGGGGCTAACTATGGCTACACCTTC
TRBJ1-1 | TRBD1 | TRBV28 | - | CASSWKDRGTEAFF | TGTGCCAGCAGTTGGAAAGACAGGGGCACTGAAGCTTTCTTT
TRBJ2-4 | TRBD2 | TRBV6-2/TRBV6-3 | once | CASSYISGGVAKNIQYF | TGTGCCAGCAGTTACATTAGCGGGGGAGTAGCCAAAAACATTCAGTACTTC
TRBJ1-2 | TRBD1 | TRBV4-1 | once | CASSQGIRQGPRNYGYTF | TGCGCCAGCAGCCAGGGGATTCGACAGGGGCCGAGGAACTATGGCTACACCTTC
TRBJ1-6 | TRBD1 | TRBV19 | once | CASSIGSWTGGRRSPLHF | TGTGCCAGTAGTATAGGGTCGTGGACAGGGGGCAGAAGGTCACCCCTCCACTTT
TRBJ2-2 | TRBD2 | TRBV27 | - | CATHGLAANTGELFF | TGTGCCACCCACGGACTAGCGGCGAACACCGGGGAGCTGTTTTTT
TRBJ1-2 | - | TRBV6-6 | once | CASSYSSEYGYTF | TGTGCCAGCAGTTACTCGTCAGAATATGGCTACACCTTC
TRBJ1-2 | - | TRBV5-4 | few | CASSPGRGTRGYTF | TGTGCCAGCAGCCCCGGTCGGGGGACTCGAGGCTACACCTTC
TRBJ2-1 | - | TRBV6-2/TRBV6-3 | few | CASSYSGRRYEQFF | TGTGCCAGCAGTTACTCGGGCAGACGGTATGAGCAGTTCTTC
TRBJ1-2 | - | TRBV18 | - | CASSPEADSYYGYTF | TGTGCCAGCTCACCAGAGGCGGACAGTTACTATGGCTACACCTTC
TRBJ1-1 | TRBD1 | TRBV28 | - | CASSPTGAGTEAFF | TGTGCCAGCAGTCCCACAGGGGCGGGAACTGAAGCTTTCTTT
TRBJ1-1 | TRBD1 | TRBV7-6 | - | CASSLGYTGTVEAFF | TGTGCCAGCAGCTTAGGTTATACGGGGACAGTTGAAGCTTTCTTT
TRBJ1-6 | - | TRBV3-1/TRBV3-2 | once | CASSLEAGANSPLHF | TGTGCCAGCAGCCTCGAGGCGGGGGCCAATTCACCCCTCCACTTT
TRBJ1-4 | - | TRBV19 | - | CASRADYEKLFF | TGTGCCAGTAGGGCAGACTATGAAAAACTGTTTTTT
TRBJ1-2 | - | TRBV7-2 | - | CASSFDRLGGYTF | TGTGCCAGCAGCTTCGACAGGCTTGGGGGCTACACCTTC
TRBJ2-2 | TRBD1 | TRBV19 | - | CASKLKGTADTGELFF | TGTGCCAGCAAATTAAAAGGGACAGCGGACACCGGGGAGCTGTTTTTT
TRBJ1-5 | - | TRBV7-9 | - | CASSSSGGHQPQHF | TGTGCCAGCAGCTCCTCGGGGGGTCATCAGCCCCAGCATTTT
TRBJ2-7 | - | TRBV20-1 | - | CSASPLTYEQYF | TGCAGTGCTAGTCCCCTTACATACGAGCAGTACTTC
TRBJ1-4 | TRBD1 | TRBV19 | - | CASSRQSGTGGSKLFF | TGTGCCAGTAGTCGCCAATCCGGGACAGGGGGATCCAAACTGTTTTTT
TRBJ1-5 | - | TRBV3-1/TRBV3-2 | - | CASSQIRGEPQHF | TGTGCCAGCAGCCAGATACGGGGGGAGCCCCAGCATTTT
TRBJ2-3 | TRBD2 | TRBV27 | - | CASSSPGLVVHTQYF | TGTGCCAGCAGTTCCCCGGGACTAGTCGTACATACGCAGTATTTT
TRBJ2-1 | TRBD2 | TRBV30 | - | CAWMGLPYNEQFF | TGTGCCTGGATGGGACTACCTTACAATGAGCAGTTCTTC
TRBJ2-5 | TRBD1 | TRBV28 | - | CASSGDRIQETQYF | TGTGCCAGCAGTGGGGACAGGATACAAGAGACCCAGTACTTC
TRBJ2-7 | - | TRBV5-5 | - | CASSLRTLSPYEQYF | TGTGCCAGCAGCTTGCGGACACTTTCACCCTACGAGCAGTACTTC
TRBJ1-4 | TRBD1 | TRBV10-3 | - | CAISADGTGVEKLFF | TGTGCCATCAGTGCGGACGGGACAGGGGTTGAAAAACTGTTTTTT
TRBJ1-5 | - | TRBV18 | once | CASSPTARGYSNQPQHF | TGTGCCAGCTCGCCCACAGCCCGTGGTTATAGCAATCAGCCCCAGCATTTT
TRBJ2-1 | TRBD2 | TRBV4-1 | - | CASSQELAGGFYEQFF | TGCGCCAGCAGCCAAGAGCTAGCGGGAGGTTTTTACGAGCAGTTCTTC
TRBJ2-7 | - | TRBV5-5 | - | CASSLVPSYEQYF | TGTGCCAGCAGCTTGGTCCCGTCCTACGAGCAGTACTTC
TRBJ2-5 | - | TRBV10-3 | - | CAIRRVQTEETQYF | TGTGCCATCAGGAGGGTACAGACTGAAGAGACCCAGTACTTC
TRBJ2-7 | - | TRBV5-1 | - | CASSHEAVSSYEQYF | TGCGCCAGCAGCCACGAGGCGGTCTCATCCTACGAGCAGTACTTC
TRBJ2-3 | TRBD2 | TRBV5-4 | - | CASSLLTRGGMDTQYF | TGTGCCAGCAGCCTATTAACGCGGGGGGGCATGGATACGCAGTATTTT